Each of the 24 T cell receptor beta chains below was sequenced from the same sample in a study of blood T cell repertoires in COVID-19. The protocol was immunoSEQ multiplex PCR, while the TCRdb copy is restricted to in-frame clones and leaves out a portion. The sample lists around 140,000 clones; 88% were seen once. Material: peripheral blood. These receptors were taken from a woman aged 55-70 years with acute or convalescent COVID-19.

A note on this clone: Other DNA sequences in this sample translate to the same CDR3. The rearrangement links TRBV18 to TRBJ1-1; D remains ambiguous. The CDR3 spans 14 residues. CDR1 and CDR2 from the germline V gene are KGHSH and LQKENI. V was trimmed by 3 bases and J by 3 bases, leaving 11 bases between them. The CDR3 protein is CASSPVSGDTEAFF. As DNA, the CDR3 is TGTGCCAGCTCACCGGTGTCCGGAGACACTGAAGCTTTCTTT.

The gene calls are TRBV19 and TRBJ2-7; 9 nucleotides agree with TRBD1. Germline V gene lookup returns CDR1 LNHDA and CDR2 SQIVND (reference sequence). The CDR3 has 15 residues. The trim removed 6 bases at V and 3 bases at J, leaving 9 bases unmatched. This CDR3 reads CASSEGQGRGYEQYF. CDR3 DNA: TGTGCCAGTAGCGAGGGACAGGGCAGAGGCTACGAGCAGTACTTC.

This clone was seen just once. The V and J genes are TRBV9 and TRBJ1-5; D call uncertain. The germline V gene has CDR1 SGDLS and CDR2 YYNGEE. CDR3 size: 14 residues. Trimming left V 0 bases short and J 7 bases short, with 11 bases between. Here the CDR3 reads CASSVGSHFQPQHF. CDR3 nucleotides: TGTGCCAGCAGCGTAGGGAGCCACTTCCAGCCCCAGCATTTT.

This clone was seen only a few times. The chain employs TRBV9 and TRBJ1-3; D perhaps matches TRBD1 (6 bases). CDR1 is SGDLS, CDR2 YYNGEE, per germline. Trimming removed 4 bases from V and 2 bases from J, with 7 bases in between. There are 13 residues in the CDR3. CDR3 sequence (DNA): TGTGCCAGCAGCACAGGGCCTGGAAACACCATATATTTT. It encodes CASSTGPGNTIYF.

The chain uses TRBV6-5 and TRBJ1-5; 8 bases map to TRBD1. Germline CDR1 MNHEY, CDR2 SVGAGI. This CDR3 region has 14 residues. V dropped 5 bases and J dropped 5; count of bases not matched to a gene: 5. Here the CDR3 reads CASSRTGKDQPQHF. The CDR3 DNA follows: TGTGCCAGCAGTAGGACAGGGAAGGATCAGCCCCAGCATTTT.

CDR3 sequence: CASSLKLGTGIKAKNIQYF. In nucleotides, the CDR3 is TGTGCCAGCAGTTTAAAATTAGGGACAGGGATCAAGGCCAAAAACATTCAGTACTTC. The chain links TRBV27 to TRBJ2-4; 9 bases match TRBD1. The CDR3 runs 19 residues. Germline values: CDR1 MNHEY, CDR2 SMNVEV (reference sequence). With 2 bases clipped from V and 1 base from J, the junction kept 12 bases outside the gene matches.

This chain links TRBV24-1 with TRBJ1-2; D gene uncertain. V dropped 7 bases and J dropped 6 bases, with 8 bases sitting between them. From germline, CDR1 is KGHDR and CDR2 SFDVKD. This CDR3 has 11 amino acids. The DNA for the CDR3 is TGTGCCACCAGCGCAGGTGATGGCTACACCTTC. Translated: CATSAGDGYTF.

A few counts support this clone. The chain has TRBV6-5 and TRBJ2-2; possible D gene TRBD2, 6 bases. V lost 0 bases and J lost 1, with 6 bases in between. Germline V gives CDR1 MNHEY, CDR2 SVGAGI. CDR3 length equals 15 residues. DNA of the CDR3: TGTGCCAGCAGTTACTCGGGGGGGAACACCGGGGAGCTGTTTTTT. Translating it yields CASSYSGGNTGELFF.

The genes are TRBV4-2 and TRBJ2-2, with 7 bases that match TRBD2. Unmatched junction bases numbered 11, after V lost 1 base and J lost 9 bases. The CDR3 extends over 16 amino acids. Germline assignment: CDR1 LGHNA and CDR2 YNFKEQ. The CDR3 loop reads CASSQGSSGPARELFF. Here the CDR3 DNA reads TGTGCCAGCAGCCAAGGTAGTAGCGGGCCGGCCAGGGAGCTGTTTTTT.

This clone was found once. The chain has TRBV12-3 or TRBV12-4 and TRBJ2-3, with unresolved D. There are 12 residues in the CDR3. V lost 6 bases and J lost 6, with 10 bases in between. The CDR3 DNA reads TGTGCCAGCAGCCGAGGCATGGATACGCAGTATTTT. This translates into CASSRGMDTQYF.

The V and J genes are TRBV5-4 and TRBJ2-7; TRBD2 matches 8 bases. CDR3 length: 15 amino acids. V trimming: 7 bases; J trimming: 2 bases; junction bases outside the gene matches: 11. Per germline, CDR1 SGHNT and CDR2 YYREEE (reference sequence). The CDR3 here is CASSGGTVTTYEQYF. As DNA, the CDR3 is TGTGCCAGCTCGGGGGGGACGGTAACTACCTACGAGCAGTACTTC.

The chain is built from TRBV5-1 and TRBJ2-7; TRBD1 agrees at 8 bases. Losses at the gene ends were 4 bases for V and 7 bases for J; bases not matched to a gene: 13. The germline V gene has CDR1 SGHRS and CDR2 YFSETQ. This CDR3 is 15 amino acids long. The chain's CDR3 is CASSVEGQGGREQYF. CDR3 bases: TGCGCCAGCAGCGTCGAAGGACAGGGCGGCCGTGAGCAGTACTTC.

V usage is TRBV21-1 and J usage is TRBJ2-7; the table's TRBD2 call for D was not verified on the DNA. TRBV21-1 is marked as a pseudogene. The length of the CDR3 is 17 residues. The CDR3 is CASSRNSGGADSYEQYF. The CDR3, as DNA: TGTGCCAGCAGCAGGAATAGCGGGGGGGCTGACTCCTACGAGCAGTACTTC.

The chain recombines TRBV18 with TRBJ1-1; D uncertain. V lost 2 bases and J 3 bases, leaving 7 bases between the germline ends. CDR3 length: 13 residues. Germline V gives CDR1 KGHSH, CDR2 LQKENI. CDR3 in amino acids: CASSPEQYTEAFF. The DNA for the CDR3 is TGTGCCAGCTCACCAGAACAGTACACTGAAGCTTTCTTT.

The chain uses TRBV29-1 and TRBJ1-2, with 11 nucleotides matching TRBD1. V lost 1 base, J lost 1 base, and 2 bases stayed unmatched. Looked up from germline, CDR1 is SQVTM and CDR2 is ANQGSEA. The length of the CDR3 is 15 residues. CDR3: CSVEGTGGLNYGYTF. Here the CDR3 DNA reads TGCAGCGTTGAAGGGACAGGGGGCCTTAACTATGGCTACACCTTC.

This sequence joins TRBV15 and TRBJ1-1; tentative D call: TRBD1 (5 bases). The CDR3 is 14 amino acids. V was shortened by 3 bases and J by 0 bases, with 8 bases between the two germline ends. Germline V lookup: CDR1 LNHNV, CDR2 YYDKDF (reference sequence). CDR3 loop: CATSRRDLNTEAFF. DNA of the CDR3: TGTGCCACCAGCAGGAGGGACTTGAACACTGAAGCTTTCTTT.

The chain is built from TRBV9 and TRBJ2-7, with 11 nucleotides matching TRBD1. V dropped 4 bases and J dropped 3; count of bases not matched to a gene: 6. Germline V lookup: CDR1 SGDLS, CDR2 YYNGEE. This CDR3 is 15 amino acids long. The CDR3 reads CASSLGQGDIYEQYF. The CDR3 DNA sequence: TGTGCCAGCAGCTTGGGACAGGGGGATATCTACGAGCAGTACTTC. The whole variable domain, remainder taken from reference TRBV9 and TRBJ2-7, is DSGVTQTPKHLITATGQRVTLRCSPRSGDLSVYWYQQSLDQGLQFLIQYYNGEERAKGNILERFSAQQFPDLHSELNLSSLELGDSALYFCASSLGQGDIYEQYFGPGTRLTVT.

The CDR3 spells CASSLLDSSSLATNEKLFF. CDR3 nucleotide sequence: TGTGCCAGCAGCTTACTGGACAGTTCTTCCCTTGCAACTAATGAAAAACTGTTTTTT. The chain is built from TRBV7-6 and TRBJ1-4; maybe TRBD1 (6 bases). This CDR3 contains 19 residues. Germline V gene sequence: CDR1 SGHVS, CDR2 FNYEAQ. V gave up 2 bases and J gave up 0 bases, with 19 bases separating them.

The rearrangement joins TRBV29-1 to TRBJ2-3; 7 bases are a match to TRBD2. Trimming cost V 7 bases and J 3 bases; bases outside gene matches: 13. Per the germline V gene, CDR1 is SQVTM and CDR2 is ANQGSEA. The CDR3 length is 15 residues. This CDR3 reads CSGNPSGTQTDTQYF. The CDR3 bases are TGCAGCGGGAACCCCAGCGGGACGCAAACAGATACGCAGTATTTT.

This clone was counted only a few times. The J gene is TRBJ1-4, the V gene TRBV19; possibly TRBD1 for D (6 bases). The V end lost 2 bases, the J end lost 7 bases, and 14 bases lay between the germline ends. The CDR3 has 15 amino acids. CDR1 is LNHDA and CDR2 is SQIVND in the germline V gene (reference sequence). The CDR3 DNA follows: TGTGCCAGTAGTATATTACAGGGTGGACGTGAAAAACTGTTTTTT. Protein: CASSILQGGREKLFF.

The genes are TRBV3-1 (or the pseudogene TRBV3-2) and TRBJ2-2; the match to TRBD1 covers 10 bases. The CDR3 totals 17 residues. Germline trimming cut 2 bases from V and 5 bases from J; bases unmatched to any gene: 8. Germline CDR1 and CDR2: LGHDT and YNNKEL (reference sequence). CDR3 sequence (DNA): TGTGCCAGCAGCCAACTCCCGGGACAGGGGTCAACCGGGGAGCTGTTTTTT. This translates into CASSQLPGQGSTGELFF.

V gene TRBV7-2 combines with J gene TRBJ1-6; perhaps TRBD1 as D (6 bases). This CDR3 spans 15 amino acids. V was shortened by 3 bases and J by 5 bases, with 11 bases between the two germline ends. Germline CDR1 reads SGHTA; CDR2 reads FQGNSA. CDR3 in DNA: TGTGCCAGCAGCTTGGCGACAGGAGATAATTCACCCCTCCACTTT. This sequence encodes CASSLATGDNSPLHF.

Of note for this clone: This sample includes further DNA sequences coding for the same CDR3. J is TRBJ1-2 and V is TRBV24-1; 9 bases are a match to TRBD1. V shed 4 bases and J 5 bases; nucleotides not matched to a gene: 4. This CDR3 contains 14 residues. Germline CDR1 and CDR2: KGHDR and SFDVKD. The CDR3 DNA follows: TGTGCCACCAGTGAAACCGGGACAGGGTATGGCTACACCTTC. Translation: CATSETGTGYGYTF.

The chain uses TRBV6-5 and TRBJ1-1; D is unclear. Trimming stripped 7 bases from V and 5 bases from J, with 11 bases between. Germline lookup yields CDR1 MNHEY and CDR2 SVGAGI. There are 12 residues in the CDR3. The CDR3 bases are TGTGCCAGCAATCGGGGAGGGACTGAAGCTTTCTTT. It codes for CASNRGGTEAFF.